The T cell receptor (beta chain) under discussion was sequenced for a study of beta chain features in type 1 diabetes. The CDR3 contains 13 residues. Germline CDR1 reads SQVTM; CDR2 reads ANQGSEA. Trimming pared 8 bases from V and 5 bases from J, leaving 18 bases between. In regard to this clone: Its antigen is undetermined.

Study-level points and caveats: Type 1 diabetes patients showed a moderate but significant shortening of TCRB CDR3s in all four CD4+ subsets.

Investigators reverse transcribed all isolated RNA, so they sequenced expressed TCRB transcripts. Clones were read by immunoSEQ multiplex PCR, and TCRdb kept only the in-frame ones, dropping some. The sample carries under 200,000 clones, 6.5% to 10% recorded once. The chain carries TRBV29-1 and TRBJ2-5; weak D call: TRBD1 (6 bases). This receptor was taken from a woman aged 18-29 years with type 1 diabetes. Sequencing was carried out using central memory CD4+ T cells from blood. CDR3 residues: CSLKVGAIETQYF. The CDR3 DNA reads as TGCAGCCTTAAAGTGGGGGCCATCGAGACCCAGTACTTC.